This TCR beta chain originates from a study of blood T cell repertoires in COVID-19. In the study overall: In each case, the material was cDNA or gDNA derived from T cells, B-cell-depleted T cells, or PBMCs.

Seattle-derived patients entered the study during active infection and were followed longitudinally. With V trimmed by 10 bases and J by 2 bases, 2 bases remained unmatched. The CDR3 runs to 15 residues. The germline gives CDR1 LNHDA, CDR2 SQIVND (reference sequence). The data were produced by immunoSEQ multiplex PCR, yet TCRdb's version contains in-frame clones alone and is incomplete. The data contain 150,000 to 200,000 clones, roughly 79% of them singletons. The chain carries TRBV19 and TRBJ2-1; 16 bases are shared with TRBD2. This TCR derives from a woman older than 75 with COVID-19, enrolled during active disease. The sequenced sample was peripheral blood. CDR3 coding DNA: TGTGCCATTGGGACTAGCGGGAGGGCCTACAATGAGCAGTTCTTC. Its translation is CAIGTSGRAYNEQFF.